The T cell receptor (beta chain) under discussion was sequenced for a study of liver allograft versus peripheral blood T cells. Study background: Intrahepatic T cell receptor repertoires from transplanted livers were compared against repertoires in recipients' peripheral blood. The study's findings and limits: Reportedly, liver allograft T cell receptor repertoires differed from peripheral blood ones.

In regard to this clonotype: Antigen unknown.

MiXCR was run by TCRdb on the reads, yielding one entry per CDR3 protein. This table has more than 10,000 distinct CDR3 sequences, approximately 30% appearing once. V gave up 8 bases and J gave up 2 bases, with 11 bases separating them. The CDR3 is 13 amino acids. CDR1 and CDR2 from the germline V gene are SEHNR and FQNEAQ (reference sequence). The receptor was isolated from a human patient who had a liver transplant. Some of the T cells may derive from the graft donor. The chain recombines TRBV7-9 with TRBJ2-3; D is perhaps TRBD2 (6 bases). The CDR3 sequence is CASHPGATDTQYF. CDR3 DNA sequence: TGTGCCAGCCACCCGGGAGCCACAGATACGCAGTATTTT.